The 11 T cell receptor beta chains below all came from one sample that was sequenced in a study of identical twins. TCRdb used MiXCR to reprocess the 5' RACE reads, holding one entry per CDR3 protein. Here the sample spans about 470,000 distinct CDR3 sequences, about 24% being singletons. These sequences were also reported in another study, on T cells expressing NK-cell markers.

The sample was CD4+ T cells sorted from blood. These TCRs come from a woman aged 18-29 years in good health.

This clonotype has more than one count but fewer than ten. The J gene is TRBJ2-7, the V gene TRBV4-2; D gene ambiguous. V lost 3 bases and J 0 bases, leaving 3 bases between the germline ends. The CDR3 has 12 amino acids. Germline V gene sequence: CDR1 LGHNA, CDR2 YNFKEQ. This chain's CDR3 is CASSQNSYEQYF. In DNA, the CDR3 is TGTGCCAGCAGCCAGAACTCCTACGAGCAGTACTTC.

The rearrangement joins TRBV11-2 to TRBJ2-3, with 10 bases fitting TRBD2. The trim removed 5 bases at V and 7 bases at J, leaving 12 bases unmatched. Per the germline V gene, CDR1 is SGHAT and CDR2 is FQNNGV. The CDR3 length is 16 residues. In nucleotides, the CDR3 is TGTGCCAGCAGCCCTTTTAGCGGGGGGAATTTGAATACGCAGTATTTT. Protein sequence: CASSPFSGGNLNTQYF.

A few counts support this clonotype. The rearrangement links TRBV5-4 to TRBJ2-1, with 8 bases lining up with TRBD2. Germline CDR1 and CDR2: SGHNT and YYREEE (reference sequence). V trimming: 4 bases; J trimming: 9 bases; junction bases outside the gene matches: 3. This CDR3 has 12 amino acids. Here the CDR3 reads CASSRGGGEQFF. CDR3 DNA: TGTGCCAGCAGCCGGGGGGGGGGTGAGCAGTTCTTC.

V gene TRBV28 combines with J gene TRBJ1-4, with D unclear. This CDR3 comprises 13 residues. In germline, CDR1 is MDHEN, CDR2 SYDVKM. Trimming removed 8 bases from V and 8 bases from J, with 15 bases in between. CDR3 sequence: CASLNHLKEKLFF. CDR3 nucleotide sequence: TGTGCCAGCCTGAACCACCTCAAAGAAAAACTGTTTTTT.

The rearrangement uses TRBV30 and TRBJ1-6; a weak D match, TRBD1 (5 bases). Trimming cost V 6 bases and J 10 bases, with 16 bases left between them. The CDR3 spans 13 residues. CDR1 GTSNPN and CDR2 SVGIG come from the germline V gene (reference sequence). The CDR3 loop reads CACRMGGVSPLHF. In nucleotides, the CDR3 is TGTGCCTGCCGCATGGGGGGGGTGTCACCCCTCCACTTT.

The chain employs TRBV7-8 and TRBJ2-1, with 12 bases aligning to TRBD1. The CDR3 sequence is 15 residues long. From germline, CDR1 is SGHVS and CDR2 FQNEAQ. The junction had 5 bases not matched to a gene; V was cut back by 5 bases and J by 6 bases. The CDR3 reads CASSAGQGAANEQFF. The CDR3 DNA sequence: TGTGCCAGCAGCGCGGGACAGGGGGCCGCCAATGAGCAGTTCTTC.

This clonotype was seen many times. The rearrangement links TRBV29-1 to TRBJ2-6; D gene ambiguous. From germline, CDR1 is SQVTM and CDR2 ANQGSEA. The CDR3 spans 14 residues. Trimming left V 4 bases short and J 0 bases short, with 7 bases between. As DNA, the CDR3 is TGCAGCGTTGTATCGGTCTCTGGGGCCAACGTCCTGACTTTC. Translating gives CSVVSVSGANVLTF.

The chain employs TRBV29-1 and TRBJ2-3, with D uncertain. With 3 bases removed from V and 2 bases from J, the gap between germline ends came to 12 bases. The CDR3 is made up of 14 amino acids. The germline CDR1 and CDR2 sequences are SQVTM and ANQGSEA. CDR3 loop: CSVDSSRITDTQYF. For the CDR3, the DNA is TGCAGCGTTGACTCATCGAGGATCACAGATACGCAGTATTTT.

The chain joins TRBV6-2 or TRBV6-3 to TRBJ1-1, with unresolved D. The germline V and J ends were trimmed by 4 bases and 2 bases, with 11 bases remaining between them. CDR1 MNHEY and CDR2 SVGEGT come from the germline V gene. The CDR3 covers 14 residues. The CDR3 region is CASSWEAGNTEAFF. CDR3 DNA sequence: TGTGCCAGCAGTTGGGAGGCGGGCAACACTGAAGCTTTCTTT.

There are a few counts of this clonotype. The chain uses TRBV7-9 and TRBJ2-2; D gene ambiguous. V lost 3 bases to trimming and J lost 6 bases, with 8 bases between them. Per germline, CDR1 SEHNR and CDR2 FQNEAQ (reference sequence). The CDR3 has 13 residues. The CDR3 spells CASSFYGPGELFF. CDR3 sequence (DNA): TGTGCCAGCAGCTTCTACGGTCCCGGGGAGCTGTTTTTT.

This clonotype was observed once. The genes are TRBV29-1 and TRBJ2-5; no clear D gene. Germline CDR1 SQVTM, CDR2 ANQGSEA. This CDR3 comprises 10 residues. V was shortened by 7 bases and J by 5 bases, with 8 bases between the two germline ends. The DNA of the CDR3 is TGCAGCGACATCTACGAGACCCAGTACTTC. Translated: CSDIYETQYF.